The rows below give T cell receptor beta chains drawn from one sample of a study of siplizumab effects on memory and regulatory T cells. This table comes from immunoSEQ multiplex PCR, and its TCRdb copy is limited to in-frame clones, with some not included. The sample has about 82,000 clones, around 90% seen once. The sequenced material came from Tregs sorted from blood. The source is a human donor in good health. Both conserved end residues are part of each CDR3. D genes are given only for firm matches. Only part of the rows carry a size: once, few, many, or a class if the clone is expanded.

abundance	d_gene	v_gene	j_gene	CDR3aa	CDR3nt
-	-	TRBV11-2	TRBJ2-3	CASSPPRGGVGSDTQYF	TGTGCCAGCAGCCCCCCCCGCGGCGGGGTCGGTTCAGATACGCAGTATTTT
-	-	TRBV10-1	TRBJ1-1	CASSPSRGAMNTEAFF	TGCGCCAGCAGCCCCTCCCGGGGGGCCATGAACACTGAAGCTTTCTTT
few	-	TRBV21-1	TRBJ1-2	CASRTGGSNRGYTF	TGTGCCAGCAGAACAGGGGGCAGTAATAGGGGCTACACCTTC
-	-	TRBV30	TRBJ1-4	CAWAPGYQGEKLFF	TGTGCCTGGGCCCCAGGGTACCAAGGGGAAAAACTGTTTTTT
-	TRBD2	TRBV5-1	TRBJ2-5	CASSLEGRGAQETQYF	TGCGCCAGCAGCTTGGAAGGGCGGGGGGCGCAAGAGACCCAGTACTTC
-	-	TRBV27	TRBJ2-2	CASSFAGGGTGELFF	TGTGCCAGCAGTTTTGCTGGGGGTGGCACCGGGGAGCTGTTTTTT
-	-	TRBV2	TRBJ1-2	CASSDSGSYGYTF	TGTGCCAGCAGTGACAGCGGAAGCTATGGCTACACCTTC
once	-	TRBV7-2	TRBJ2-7	CAVGRPYEQYF	TGTGCCGTCGGCCGACCCTACGAGCAGTACTTC
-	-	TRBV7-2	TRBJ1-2	CASSPREPRYGYTF	TGTGCCAGCAGCCCCCGGGAGCCAAGATATGGCTACACCTTC
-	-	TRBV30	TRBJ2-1	CAWSVGHFNEQFF	TGTGCCTGGAGTGTAGGTCACTTCAATGAGCAGTTCTTC
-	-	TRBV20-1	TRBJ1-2	CSAREDGYTF	TGCAGTGCTAGAGAGGATGGCTACACCTTC
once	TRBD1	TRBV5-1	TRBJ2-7	CASSGGQNYEQYF	TGCGCCAGCAGCGGGGGACAGAACTACGAGCAGTACTTC
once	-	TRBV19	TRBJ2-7	CASSPPGRATYEQYF	TGTGCCAGTAGTCCCCCGGGACGGGCAACCTACGAGCAGTACTTC
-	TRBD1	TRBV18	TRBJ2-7	CASSHPTGVGEQYF	TGTGCCAGCTCACACCCTACAGGGGTGGGCGAGCAGTACTTC
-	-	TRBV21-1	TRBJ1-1	CASSKLRVQGRVEAFF	TGTGCCAGCAGCAAATTAAGAGTACAGGGCCGGGTAGAGGCTTTCTTT
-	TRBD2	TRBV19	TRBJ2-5	CASRPTSGGAIPQYF	TGTGCCAGTAGACCTACTAGCGGGGGGGCGATCCCCCAGTACTTC
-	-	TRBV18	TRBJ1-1	CASSPAGNTEAFF	TGTGCCAGCTCACCAGCAGGTAACACTGAAGCTTTCTTT
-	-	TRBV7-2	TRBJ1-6	CASSLYFSPLHF	TGTGCCAGCAGCTTATATTTTTCACCCCTCCACTTT
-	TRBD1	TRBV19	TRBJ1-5	CASSTLGQGYSNQPQHF	TGTGCCAGTAGTACCCTGGGACAGGGATATAGCAATCAGCCCCAGCATTTT
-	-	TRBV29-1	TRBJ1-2	CSVDFHYGYTF	TGCAGCGTTGATTTCCACTATGGCTACACCTTC
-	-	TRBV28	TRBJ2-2	CASSWGRETGELFF	TGTGCCAGCAGTTGGGGCAGGGAGACCGGGGAGCTGTTTTTT
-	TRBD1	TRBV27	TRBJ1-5	CAITGALLNQPQHF	TGTGCCATTACAGGGGCCTTACTCAATCAGCCCCAGCATTTT
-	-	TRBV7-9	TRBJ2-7	CASSLSGRPYEQYF	TGTGCCAGCAGCTTAAGCGGTAGACCCTACGAGCAGTACTTC
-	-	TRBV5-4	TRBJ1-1	CASSFGAMNTEAFF	TGTGCCAGCAGCTTCGGGGCTATGAACACTGAAGCTTTCTTT
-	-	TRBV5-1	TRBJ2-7	CASSLVISAWRDSSYEQYF	TGCGCCAGCAGCTTGGTAATCTCCGCCTGGCGGGACAGTTCCTACGAGCAGTACTTC
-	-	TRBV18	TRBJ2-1	CASSPVAGAGNEQFF	TGTGCCAGCTCACCCGTTGCGGGGGCGGGGAATGAGCAGTTCTTC
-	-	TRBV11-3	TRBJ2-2	CASSLDGKPTGELFF	TGTGCCAGCAGCTTAGATGGGAAGCCCACCGGGGAGCTGTTTTTT
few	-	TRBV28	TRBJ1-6	CASIVGKTYNSPLHF	TGTGCCAGCATCGTGGGAAAGACCTATAATTCACCCCTCCACTTT
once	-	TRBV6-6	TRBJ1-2	CASSKIDSVYGYTF	TGTGCCAGCAGTAAGATCGACAGTGTCTATGGCTACACCTTC
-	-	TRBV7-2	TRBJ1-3	CASSLGQVGNTIYF	TGTGCCAGCAGCTTAGGGCAGGTTGGAAACACCATATATTTT
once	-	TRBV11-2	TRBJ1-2	CASSPGLWYGYTF	TGTGCCAGCAGCCCGGGACTTTGGTATGGCTACACCTTC
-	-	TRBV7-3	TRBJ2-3	CASSLQGFDTQYF	TGTGCCAGCAGCTTACAGGGTTTTGATACGCAGTATTTT
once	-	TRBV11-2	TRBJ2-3	CASSFGLAAQHTQYF	TGTGCCAGCAGCTTCGGGCTAGCAGCACAGCATACGCAGTATTTT
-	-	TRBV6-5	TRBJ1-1	CASSYGGRTEAFF	TGTGCCAGCAGTTATGGGGGGCGTACTGAAGCTTTCTTT
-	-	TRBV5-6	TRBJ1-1	CASSLRGGTEAFF	TGTGCCAGCAGCTTGCGGGGGGGCACTGAAGCTTTCTTT
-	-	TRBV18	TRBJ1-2	CASSPGGQSFNYGYTF	TGTGCCAGCTCACCAGGGGGCCAGTCCTTTAACTATGGCTACACCTTC
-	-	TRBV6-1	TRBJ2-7	CASCQGPYEQYF	TGTGCCAGCTGCCAGGGACCCTACGAGCAGTACTTC
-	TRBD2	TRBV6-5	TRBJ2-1	CASRVAGLAVHEQFF	TGTGCCAGCAGAGTCGCGGGACTAGCAGTCCATGAGCAGTTCTTC
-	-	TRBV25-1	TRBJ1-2	CASSLLTGHGYTF	TGTGCCAGCAGCCTTCTTACAGGGCATGGCTACACCTTC
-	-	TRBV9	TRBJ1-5	CASSPSVGSNQPQHF	TGTGCCAGCAGCCCCTCGGTGGGGAGCAATCAGCCCCAGCATTTT
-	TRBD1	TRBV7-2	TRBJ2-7	CASSLAPGQGGEQYF	TGTGCCAGCAGCTTAGCACCGGGACAGGGGGGAGAGCAGTACTTC
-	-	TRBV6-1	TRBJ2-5	CASSERDLQETQYF	TGTGCCAGCAGTGAAAGGGACCTGCAAGAGACCCAGTACTTC
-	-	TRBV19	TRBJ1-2	CASSREGYGYTF	TGTGCCAGTAGTCGGGAGGGCTATGGCTACACCTTC
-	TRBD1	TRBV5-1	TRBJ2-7	CASSPAGQGSYEQYF	TGCGCCAGCAGCCCCGCTGGACAGGGTTCCTACGAGCAGTACTTC